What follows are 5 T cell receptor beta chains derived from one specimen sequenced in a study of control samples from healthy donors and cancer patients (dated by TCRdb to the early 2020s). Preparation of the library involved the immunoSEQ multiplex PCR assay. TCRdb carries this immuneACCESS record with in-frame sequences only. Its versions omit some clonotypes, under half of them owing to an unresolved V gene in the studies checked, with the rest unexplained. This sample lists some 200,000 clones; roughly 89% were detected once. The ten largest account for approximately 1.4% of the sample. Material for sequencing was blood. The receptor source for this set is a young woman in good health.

The chain's CDR3 is CASSPEQYF. Written as DNA, the CDR3 is TGCGCCAGCAGTCCCGAGCAGTACTTC. The chain has TRBV23-1 and TRBJ2-7; D call uncertain. Being an ORF, TRBV23-1 has a function that is uncertain. This CDR3 spans 9 amino acids. Deletions cut 4 bases from V and 6 bases from J, with 1 base between.

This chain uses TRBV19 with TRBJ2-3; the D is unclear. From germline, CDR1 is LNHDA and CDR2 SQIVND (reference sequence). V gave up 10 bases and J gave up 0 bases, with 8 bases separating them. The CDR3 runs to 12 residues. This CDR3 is CAIPPSTDTQYF. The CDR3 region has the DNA TGTGCCATCCCCCCTAGCACAGATACGCAGTATTTT.

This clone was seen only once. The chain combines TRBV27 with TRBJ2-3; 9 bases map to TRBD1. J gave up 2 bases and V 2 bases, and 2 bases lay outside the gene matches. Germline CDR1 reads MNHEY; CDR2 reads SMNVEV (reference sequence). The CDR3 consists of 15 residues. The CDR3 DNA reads TGTGCCAGCAGTTTAGGGACAGGGTACACAGATACGCAGTATTTT. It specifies CASSLGTGYTDTQYF.

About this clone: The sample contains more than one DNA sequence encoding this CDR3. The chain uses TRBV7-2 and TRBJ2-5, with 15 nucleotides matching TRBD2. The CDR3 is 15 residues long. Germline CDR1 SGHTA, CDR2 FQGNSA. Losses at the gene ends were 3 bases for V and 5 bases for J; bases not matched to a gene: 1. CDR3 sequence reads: CASSFGLAGGETQYF. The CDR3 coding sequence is TGTGCCAGCAGCTTCGGACTAGCGGGGGGGGAGACCCAGTACTTC.

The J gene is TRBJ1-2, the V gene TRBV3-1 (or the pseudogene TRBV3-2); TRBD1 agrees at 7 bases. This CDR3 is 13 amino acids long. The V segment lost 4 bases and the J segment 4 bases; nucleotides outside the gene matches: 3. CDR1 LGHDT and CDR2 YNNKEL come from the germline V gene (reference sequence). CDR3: CASSPRQGYGYTF. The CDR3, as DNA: TGTGCCAGCAGCCCCCGACAGGGCTATGGCTACACCTTC.